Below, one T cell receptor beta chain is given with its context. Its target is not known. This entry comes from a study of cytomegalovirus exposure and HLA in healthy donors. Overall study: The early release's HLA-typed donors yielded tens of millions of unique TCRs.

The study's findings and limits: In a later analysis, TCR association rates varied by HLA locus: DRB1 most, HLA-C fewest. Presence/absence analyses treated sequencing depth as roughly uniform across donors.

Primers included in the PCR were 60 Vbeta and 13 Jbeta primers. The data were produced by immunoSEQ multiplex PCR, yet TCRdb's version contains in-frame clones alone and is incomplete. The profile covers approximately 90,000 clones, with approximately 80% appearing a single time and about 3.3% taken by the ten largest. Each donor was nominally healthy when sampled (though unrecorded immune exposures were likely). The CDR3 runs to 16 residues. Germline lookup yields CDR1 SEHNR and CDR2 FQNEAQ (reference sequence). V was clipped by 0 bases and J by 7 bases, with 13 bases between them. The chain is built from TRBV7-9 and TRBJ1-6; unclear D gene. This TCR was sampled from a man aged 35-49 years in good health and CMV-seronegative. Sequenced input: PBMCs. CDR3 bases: TGTGCCAGCAGCTTAGCGCTCTCGTATCTAAATTCACCCCTCCACTTT. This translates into CASSLALSYLNSPLHF.